One sample yielded the 13 T cell receptor beta chains listed below, sequenced in a study of blood T cells in healthy people across ages. Then a second PCR, running roughly 7 to 11 cycles, was carried out with a sample-barcoded 5' primer and a J-beta primer mix. A single record per CDR3 protein comes from TCRdb applying MiXCR to the 5' RACE reads. The sample has 700,000 to 800,000 distinct CDR3 sequences, 43% seen once. The sample was blood. The receptors here all came from a woman aged 55 to 70 in good health.

The chain carries TRBV7-2 and TRBJ2-7; D ambiguous. This CDR3 has 13 residues. Germline CDR1 and CDR2: SGHTA and FQGNSA. V shed 1 base and J shed 7 bases, with 11 bases lying between them. The CDR3 is CASSLGVYNEQYF. Here the CDR3 DNA reads TGTGCCAGCAGCTTAGGAGTGTACAATGAGCAGTACTTC.

This clonotype was observed a single time. V is TRBV27 and J is TRBJ2-3; no clear D. Trimming stripped 3 bases from V and 1 base from J, with 11 bases between. The CDR3 has 15 residues. Per the germline V gene, CDR1 is MNHEY and CDR2 is SMNVEV (reference sequence). CDR3 residues: CASSFHRRGTDTQYF. Here the CDR3 DNA reads TGTGCCAGCAGTTTCCACAGACGGGGCACAGATACGCAGTATTTT.

The CDR3 region has the DNA TGCAGTGCTAGCGAGACTAGCGGCGAGTCCTACGAGCAGTACTTC. It is translated as CSASETSGESYEQYF. The rearrangement links TRBV20-1 to TRBJ2-7; 9 bases fit TRBD2. Germline V CDR1 and CDR2: DFQATT, SNEGSKA (reference sequence). V shed 3 bases and J 1 base; nucleotides not matched to a gene: 7. The CDR3 covers 15 residues.

The chain employs TRBV6-6 and TRBJ2-1; 8 positions match TRBD2. V dropped 6 bases and J dropped 10; count of bases not matched to a gene: 5. This CDR3 has 12 residues. Germline V lookup: CDR1 MNHNY, CDR2 SVGAGI (reference sequence). For the CDR3, the DNA is TGTGCCAGCAGGGCAGCGGGAGTCGAGCAGTTCTTC. It yields the protein CASRAAGVEQFF.

This sequence joins TRBV6-5 and TRBJ1-1, with D tentatively TRBD1 (5 bases). The CDR3 covers 14 residues. Germline CDR1 is MNHEY and CDR2 is SVGAGI. Trimming left V 7 bases short and J 1 base short, with 13 bases between. The CDR3 DNA follows: TGTGCCAGCACCGCCGGGGACGGGAACACTGAAGCTTTCTTT. Protein product: CASTAGDGNTEAFF.

This clonotype has more than one count but fewer than ten. The chain uses TRBV25-1 and TRBJ1-4; 8 nucleotides match TRBD1. Germline CDR1 MGHDK, CDR2 SYGVNS. The ends lost 2 bases at V and 8 bases at J; junction bases unmatched: 7. The CDR3 sequence is 15 residues long. The CDR3 DNA reads TGTGCCAGCAGTGAACTGACAGGGGATTTCGAAAAACTGTTTTTT. As protein: CASSELTGDFEKLFF.

The chain joins TRBV12-3 or TRBV12-4 to TRBJ1-1; D is perhaps TRBD1 (5 bases). The CDR3 covers 17 residues. The V gene lost 1 base and the J gene lost 1 base, with 16 bases spanning the gap. This CDR3 is CASSLGRAGMGNTEAFF. Written as DNA, the CDR3 is TGTGCCAGCAGTTTAGGCCGGGCAGGGATGGGGAACACTGAAGCTTTCTTT.

V is TRBV30 and J is TRBJ2-4, with 7 nucleotides matching TRBD2. The trim removed 2 bases at V and 1 base at J, leaving 2 bases unmatched. Germline CDR1 is GTSNPN and CDR2 is SVGIG (reference sequence). This CDR3 comprises 14 residues. The CDR3 nucleotides are TGTGCCTGGAGTTGGGGGGGGGCCAAAAACATTCAGTACTTC. Encoded protein: CAWSWGGAKNIQYF.

This chain connects TRBV6-5 to TRBJ2-3; D is undetermined. Germline V gene lookup returns CDR1 MNHEY and CDR2 SVGAGI. Trimming pared 6 bases from V and 1 base from J, leaving 14 bases between. The CDR3 is made up of 15 amino acids. The CDR3 coding sequence is TGTGCCAGCAGGTACACCGGGCGACGCACAGATACGCAGTATTTT. This sequence encodes CASRYTGRRTDTQYF.

In this sample, this clonotype turned up a few times. Possible read error: a much larger clone is one base away. V usage is TRBV29-1 and J usage is TRBJ2-1; no firm D call. The last part of the DNA fits TRBJ2-7 better; the J call may be wrong. The CDR3 length is 15 residues. Germline CDR1 SQVTM, CDR2 ANQGSEA. Here the CDR3 DNA reads TGCAGTAGATCAACCCGGGTCCACTCCTACAATGAGCAGTACTTC. This codes for CSRSTRVHSYNEQYF.

The chain links TRBV12-5 to TRBJ2-5; either TRBD1 or TRBD2 may fit D (5 bases each). CDR1 is LGHNT and CDR2 is FRNRAP in the germline V gene. The CDR3 has 14 residues. Trimming took off 5 bases at V and 5 bases at J, with 15 bases between the two ends. The CDR3: CASGVGRSRETQYF. CDR3 coding DNA: TGTGCTAGTGGTGTGGGACGCTCCCGGGAGACCCAGTACTTC.

J is TRBJ2-5 and V is TRBV10-3; tentatively, D is TRBD2 (5 bases). The CDR3 length is 15 residues. Trimming cost V 4 bases and J 4 bases, with 16 bases left between them. CDR1 is ENHRY and CDR2 is SYGVKD in the germline V gene. CDR3: CAISVFEFGGETQYF. CDR3 bases: TGTGCCATCAGTGTTTTCGAGTTTGGAGGAGAGACCCAGTACTTC.

The V gene is TRBV29-1, the J gene TRBJ2-2; 7 bases fit TRBD2. V lost 1 base and J lost 12; bases outside the gene matches: 8. CDR3 length: 13 residues. Germline-derived CDR1 and CDR2 are SQVTM and ANQGSEA. The CDR3 bases are TGCAGCGTTGAAGGGGGGGGAGCGAAAAAGCTGTTTTTT. It is translated as CSVEGGGAKKLFF.